These T cell receptor beta chains were read from a single sample in a study of cytomegalovirus exposure and HLA in healthy donors. Assay: immunoSEQ multiplex PCR; the TCRdb copy retains only in-frame clones and omits some. The sample shows about 180,000 clones, just over 75% of them seen only once. The sequencing input was PBMCs. Receptors originate from a man younger than 35 in good health and CMV-seronegative. The CDR3 runs from the conserved cysteine through the conserved F or W. D genes are given only for firm matches. Rows give clone size only sometimes, using once, few, many, or a class for an expanded clone.

V gene	J gene	clone size	D gene	CDR3 DNA	CDR3 protein
TRBV4-1	TRBJ2-1	NA	NA	TGCGCCAGCAGCCAAGAGTTTCCTAGCATCTATGAGCAGTTCTTC	CASSQEFPSIYEQFF
TRBV7-7	TRBJ2-5	NA	NA	TGTGCTAGCAGCTTAGTAGTTCAAGAGACCCAGTACTTC	CASSLVVQETQYF
TRBV4-3	TRBJ2-7	NA	TRBD1	TGCGCCAGCAGCAAAAACAGGGGTACAGTCCTAGGTGAGCAGTACTTC	CASSKNRGTVLGEQYF
TRBV5-1	TRBJ1-4	few	NA	TGCGCCAGCAGACTAACAGGGTCGAATGAAAAACTGTTTTTT	CASRLTGSNEKLFF
TRBV4-3	TRBJ1-2	few	NA	TGCGCCAGCAGCCAAGGTTCGGGGGGCAGCTATGGCTACACCTTC	CASSQGSGGSYGYTF
TRBV15	TRBJ2-7	NA	NA	TGTGCCACCAGCGATCAGGGAACCTCCTACGAGCAGTACTTC	CATSDQGTSYEQYF
TRBV9	TRBJ1-3	NA	NA	TGTGCCAGCAGCGCGGCAGGTCTTGGAAACACCATATATTTT	CASSAAGLGNTIYF
TRBV7-3	TRBJ1-1	NA	TRBD1	TGTGCCAGCAGCTTACGGACAGGGGGTACTGAAGCTTTCTTT	CASSLRTGGTEAFF
TRBV2	TRBJ1-6	NA	NA	TGTGCCACGAGGAGAAAATTGAGTAATTCACCCCTCCACTTT	CATRRKLSNSPLHF
TRBV7-9	TRBJ1-6	NA	NA	TGTGCCAGCACCCTGGACACGTTTAATTCACCCCTCCACTTT	CASTLDTFNSPLHF
TRBV5-4	TRBJ2-1	NA	TRBD2	TGTGCCAGCAGGTCCGGGACTAGCGGGCTATGGAATGAGCAGTTCTTC	CASRSGTSGLWNEQFF
TRBV9	TRBJ2-5	NA	TRBD2	TGTGCCAGCAGCGTACGATGGGGAGGGGAAGAGACCCAGTACTTC	CASSVRWGGEETQYF
TRBV27	TRBJ2-5	NA	TRBD2	TGTGCCAGCAGCCCAGGAGCGGGAGTTTGGGAGACCCAGTACTTC	CASSPGAGVWETQYF
TRBV5-6	TRBJ1-6	NA	NA	TGTGCCAGCAGTTCCGACGGGAATTCACCCCTCCACTTT	CASSSDGNSPLHF
TRBV20-1	TRBJ1-1	NA	TRBD1	TGCAGTGCGGGACAGGGGGCTGAAGCTTTCTTT	CSAGQGAEAFF
TRBV19	TRBJ2-7	NA	TRBD1	TGTGCCAGTACATCGAGACAGGGGGCCGGCGAGCAGTACTTC	CASTSRQGAGEQYF
TRBV7-9	TRBJ1-3	NA	NA	TGTGCCAGCAGCCTCACTTCAGGAAACACCATATATTTT	CASSLTSGNTIYF
TRBV7-3	TRBJ2-1	NA	TRBD1	TGTGCCAGCACCCATCTCCTGACAGGGAGTCAACTCTACAATGAGCAGTTCTTC	CASTHLLTGSQLYNEQFF
TRBV10-3	TRBJ2-7	few	NA	TGTGCCAGCAGTCACAGGGATGGGTACGAGCAGTACTTC	CASSHRDGYEQYF
TRBV7-6	TRBJ1-1	NA	NA	TGTGCCAGCAGCTTAGGTGGCAGGGTTGTGAACACTGAAGCTTTCTTT	CASSLGGRVVNTEAFF
TRBV10-1	TRBJ2-5	NA	NA	TGCGCCAGCGCACAGAGAGAGACCCAGTACTTC	CASAQRETQYF
TRBV7-9	TRBJ1-1	NA	NA	TGTGCCAGCAGCCCTGCTTCGGGCACTGAAGCTTTCTTT	CASSPASGTEAFF
TRBV29-1	TRBJ2-7	NA	TRBD1	TGCAGCGGGACCGGGACAGGGTCCTACGAGCAGTACTTC	CSGTGTGSYEQYF
TRBV5-1	TRBJ2-7	few	NA	TGCGCCAGCAGCTTGCAGGGGACCTACGAGCAGTACTTC	CASSLQGTYEQYF
TRBV7-2	TRBJ1-2	few	TRBD1	TGTGCCAGCAGCCCCCGGGACAGCTATGGCTACACCTTC	CASSPRDSYGYTF
TRBV2	TRBJ2-1	NA	NA	TGTGCCAGCAATAAGGGGGATGAGCAGTTCTTC	CASNKGDEQFF
TRBV27	TRBJ2-3	NA	TRBD2	TGTGCCAGCAGTTTAGGGCTAGCGGGCATCACAGATACGCAGTATTTT	CASSLGLAGITDTQYF
TRBV18	TRBJ1-2	NA	NA	TGTGCCAGCTCACCACCGGAACTAAGGGGGGGAAGCTATGGCTACACCTTC	CASSPPELRGGSYGYTF
TRBV6-5	TRBJ1-1	NA	TRBD1	TGTGCCAGCAGTTACGTGACAGGGGGGAGGACTGAAGCTTTCTTT	CASSYVTGGRTEAFF
TRBV18	TRBJ2-2	NA	TRBD1	TGTGCCAGCTCACCGGGACAGGGGCACACCGGGGAGCTGTTTTTT	CASSPGQGHTGELFF
TRBV4-2	TRBJ1-3	NA	NA	TGTGCCAGCAGCCAGGACTTCTCTGGAAACACCATATATTTT	CASSQDFSGNTIYF
TRBV5-4	TRBJ2-1	NA	TRBD2	TGTGCCAGCAGCTTTAAGGGACTAGCGGGGGGGCGGGATGAGCAGTTCTTC	CASSFKGLAGGRDEQFF
TRBV12-5	TRBJ1-4	NA	TRBD1	TGTGCTAGTGGTTTTACCCTGACAGGGGGCGCCTCTACAACTAATGAAAAACTGTTTTTT	CASGFTLTGGASTTNEKLFF
TRBV25-1	TRBJ2-1	few	NA	TGTGCCAGCAGTGGACTAAGACAGCAGTTCTTC	CASSGLRQQFF
TRBV19	TRBJ1-2	NA	NA	TGTGCCAGTACCCGGGGGTGGGACTATGGCTACACCTTC	CASTRGWDYGYTF
TRBV6-1	TRBJ1-3	few	NA	TGTGCCAGCAGTAAGTCCCGCGTATCTGGAAACACCATATATTTT	CASSKSRVSGNTIYF
TRBV30	TRBJ1-5	NA	NA	TGTGCCTGGAGTGTCGGGTATTATAGCAATCAGCCCCAGCATTTT	CAWSVGYYSNQPQHF
TRBV7-8	TRBJ2-7	NA	NA	TGTGCCAGCAGCTTATTGGGCCACGAGCAGTACTTC	CASSLLGHEQYF
TRBV6-5	TRBJ2-3	once	TRBD1	TGTGCCAGCAGCCGGGACAGGAGTACAGATACGCAGTATTTT	CASSRDRSTDTQYF
TRBV30	TRBJ2-3	NA	TRBD2	TGTGCCTGGAGTGATCCGGGACTAGCGGAATACAGACATAGCACAGATACGCAGTATTTT	CAWSDPGLAEYRHSTDTQYF
TRBV5-1	TRBJ2-7	NA	TRBD2	TGCGCCAGCAGCTTTTCGGGGGGATCGGACGAGCAGTACTTC	CASSFSGGSDEQYF
TRBV29-1	TRBJ2-2	NA	TRBD2	TGCAGCGGGACTAGCGGGATCGATTCCGGGGAGCTGTTTTTT	CSGTSGIDSGELFF